The 7 T cell receptor beta chains below come from one sample, sequenced in a study of cytomegalovirus exposure and HLA in healthy donors. PCR involved 60 Vbeta and 13 Jbeta primers. Clones were read by immunoSEQ multiplex PCR, and TCRdb kept only the in-frame ones, dropping some. The table includes 210,000 or so clones, 78% detected once. Input material: PBMCs. The receptors originated from a boy between 5 and 17 years old in good health and CMV-seronegative.

V is TRBV2 and J is TRBJ1-1; no definite D call. The V and J ends lost 4 bases and 6 bases respectively, with 9 bases between them. This CDR3 region has 12 residues. Germline CDR1 is SNHLY and CDR2 is FYNNEI. The DNA for the CDR3 is TGTGCCAGCAGTGTGGGCCGGCCTGAAGCTTTCTTT. Its protein is CASSVGRPEAFF.

The V and J genes are TRBV11-2 and TRBJ2-7; D is perhaps TRBD1 (6 bases). The CDR3 covers 15 residues. Trimming removed 4 bases from V and 4 bases from J, with 17 bases in between. Per germline, CDR1 SGHAT and CDR2 FQNNGV. DNA for the CDR3: TGTGCCAGCAGCTCCTTGAGACAGGCGTCTTACGAGCAGTACTTC. Translating gives CASSSLRQASYEQYF.

The rearrangement links TRBV5-1 to TRBJ1-6; tentative D call: TRBD1 (5 bases). V was pared by 5 bases and J by 9 bases, with 18 bases between. Germline values: CDR1 SGHRS, CDR2 YFSETQ. This CDR3 comprises 15 residues. CDR3 loop: CASRSTQGGFSPLHF. CDR3 DNA sequence: TGCGCCAGCAGGTCAACCCAGGGAGGGTTTTCACCCCTCCACTTT.

The chain couples TRBV5-1 to TRBJ1-2; 7 nucleotides match TRBD1. The germline V gene encodes CDR1 SGHRS and CDR2 YFSETQ. V lost 4 bases and J lost 8; bases outside the gene matches: 14. The CDR3 has 15 amino acids. The DNA of the CDR3 is TGCGCCAGCAGCGTCTCGACAGGGTCGGCGTACGGCTACACCTTC. Translation gives CASSVSTGSAYGYTF.

The table lists this clone with a few counts. V gene TRBV5-1 combines with J gene TRBJ2-7, with D maybe TRBD1 (5 bases). CDR3 size: 16 residues. CDR1 and CDR2 from the germline V gene are SGHRS and YFSETQ. Trimming cost V 1 base and J 1 base, with 15 bases left between them. The CDR3: CASSLTGPPGSYEQYF. In nucleotides, the CDR3 is TGCGCCAGCAGCTTGACAGGCCCACCGGGTTCCTACGAGCAGTACTTC.

The chain links TRBV11-3 to TRBJ1-2; perhaps TRBD1 as D (6 bases). From germline, CDR1 is SGHNT and CDR2 YENEEA. V was clipped by 5 bases and J by 6 bases, with 16 bases between them. This CDR3 has 14 residues. The DNA for the CDR3 is TGTGCCAGCAGCCTGACAGGAACTCGGCATGGCTACACCTTC. Translated, it gives CASSLTGTRHGYTF.

The chain carries TRBV7-9 and TRBJ1-2; no firm D call. Germline V gene sequence: CDR1 SEHNR, CDR2 FQNEAQ (reference sequence). Trimming removed 2 bases at V and 7 bases at J, with 11 bases between. The CDR3 spans 13 residues. The CDR3 DNA sequence: TGTGCCAGCAGCTTAATGTTGCGGGTTGGCTACACCTTC. It specifies CASSLMLRVGYTF.